The source of this TCR beta chain is a study of T cell responses to AZD1222 COVID-19 vaccine. About the research overall: Second-dose intervals near 4 or 12 weeks were combined. General study points: Unmutated variant regions are reportedly targeted by nearly half of spike-specific TCRs.

Germline-derived CDR1 and CDR2 are SGHRS and YFSETQ. This CDR3 has 14 amino acids. V was clipped by 0 bases and J by 4 bases; unmatched bases: 1. Libraries were prepared by immunoSEQ multiplex PCR; TCRdb keeps only in-frame clonotypes and omits some of them. The repertoire includes 75,000 to 100,000 clones, approximately 90% of them detected once, and 7.5% sits in the top ten. With respect to this clone: What it binds is not known.

The chain combines TRBV5-1 with TRBJ1-5; 7 positions agree with TRBD1. Here the sequenced sample was peripheral blood, taken on day 0 of AZD1222 vaccination. This clonotype was sampled from an adult in good health. CDR3 coding DNA: TGCGCCAGCAGCTTGGACAGGGGAAATCAGCCCCAGCATTTT. It encodes CASSLDRGNQPQHF.